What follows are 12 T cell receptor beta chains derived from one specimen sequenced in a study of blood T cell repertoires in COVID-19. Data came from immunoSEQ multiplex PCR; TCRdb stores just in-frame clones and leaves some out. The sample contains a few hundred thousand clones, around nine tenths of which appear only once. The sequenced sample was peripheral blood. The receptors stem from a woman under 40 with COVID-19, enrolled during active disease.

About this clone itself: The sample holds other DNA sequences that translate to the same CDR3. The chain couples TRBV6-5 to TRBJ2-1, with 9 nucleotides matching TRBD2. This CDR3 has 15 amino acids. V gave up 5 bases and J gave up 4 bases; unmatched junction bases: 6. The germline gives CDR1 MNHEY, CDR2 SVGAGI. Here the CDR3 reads CASSLSGGPYNEQFF. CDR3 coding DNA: TGTGCCAGCAGTCTTAGCGGGGGCCCTTACAATGAGCAGTTCTTC.

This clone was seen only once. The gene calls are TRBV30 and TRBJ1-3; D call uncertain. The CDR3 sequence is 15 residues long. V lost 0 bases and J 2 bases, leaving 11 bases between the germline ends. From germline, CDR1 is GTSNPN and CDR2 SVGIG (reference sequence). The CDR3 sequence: CAWSVTGFPGNTIYF. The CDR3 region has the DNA TGTGCCTGGAGTGTAACCGGGTTTCCTGGAAACACCATATATTTT.

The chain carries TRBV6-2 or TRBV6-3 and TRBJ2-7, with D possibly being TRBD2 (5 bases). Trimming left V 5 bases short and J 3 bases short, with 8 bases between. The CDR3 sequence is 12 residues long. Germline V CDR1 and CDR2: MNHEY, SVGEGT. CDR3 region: CASSGAGYEQYF. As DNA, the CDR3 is TGTGCCAGCAGTGGTGCGGGCTACGAGCAGTACTTC.

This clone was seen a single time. CDR3 residues: CSVVFRGYMGYTF. The CDR3 DNA is TGCAGCGTTGTATTCCGGGGGTACATGGGCTACACCTTC. V and J are TRBV29-1 and TRBJ1-2, with D possibly TRBD1 on 5 matching bases. This CDR3 is 13 amino acids long. Germline V lookup: CDR1 SQVTM, CDR2 ANQGSEA. V lost 4 bases, J lost 8 bases, and 17 bases lay in between.

CDR3 protein: CASSIDLAGELHF. Here the CDR3 DNA reads TGTGCCAGTAGTATAGATCTAGCAGGTGAGCTCCACTTT. The rearrangement links TRBV19 to TRBJ1-6, with no clear D. CDR1 and CDR2 (germline): LNHDA, SQIVND (reference sequence). The germline V and J ends were trimmed by 0 bases and 16 bases, with 13 bases remaining between them. The CDR3 consists of 13 residues.

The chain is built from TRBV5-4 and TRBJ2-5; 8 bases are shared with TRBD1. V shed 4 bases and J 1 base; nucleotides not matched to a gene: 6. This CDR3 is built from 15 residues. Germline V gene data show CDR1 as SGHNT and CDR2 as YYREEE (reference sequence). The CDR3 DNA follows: TGTGCCAGCAGCGGCGGACAGGGCGGCCAAGAGACCCAGTACTTC. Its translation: CASSGGQGGQETQYF.

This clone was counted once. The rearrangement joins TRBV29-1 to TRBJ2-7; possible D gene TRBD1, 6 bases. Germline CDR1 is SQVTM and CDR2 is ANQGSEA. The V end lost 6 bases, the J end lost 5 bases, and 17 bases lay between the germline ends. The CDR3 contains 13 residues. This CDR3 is CSVELIQGHEQYV. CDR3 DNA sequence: TGCAGCGTCGAATTAATACAGGGACACGAGCAGTACGTC.

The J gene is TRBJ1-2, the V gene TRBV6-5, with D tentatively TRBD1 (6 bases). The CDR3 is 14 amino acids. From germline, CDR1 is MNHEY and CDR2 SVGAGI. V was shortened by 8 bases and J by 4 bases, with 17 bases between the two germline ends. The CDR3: CASHSRGWGYGYTF. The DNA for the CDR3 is TGTGCCAGCCACTCCAGGGGTTGGGGCTATGGCTACACCTTC.

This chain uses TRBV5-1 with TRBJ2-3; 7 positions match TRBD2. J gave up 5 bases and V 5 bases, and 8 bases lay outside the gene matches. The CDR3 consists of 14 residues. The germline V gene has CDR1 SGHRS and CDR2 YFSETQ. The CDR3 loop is CASRSSGGGDTQYF. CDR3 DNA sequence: TGCGCCAGCAGAAGTTCGGGGGGTGGAGATACGCAGTATTTT.

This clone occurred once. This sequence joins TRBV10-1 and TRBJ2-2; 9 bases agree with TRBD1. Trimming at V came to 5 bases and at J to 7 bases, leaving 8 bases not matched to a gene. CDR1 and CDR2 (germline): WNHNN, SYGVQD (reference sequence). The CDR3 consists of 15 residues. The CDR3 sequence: CASSPGTGTVGELFF. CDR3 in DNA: TGCGCCAGCAGTCCCGGGACAGGGACGGTCGGGGAGCTGTTTTTT.

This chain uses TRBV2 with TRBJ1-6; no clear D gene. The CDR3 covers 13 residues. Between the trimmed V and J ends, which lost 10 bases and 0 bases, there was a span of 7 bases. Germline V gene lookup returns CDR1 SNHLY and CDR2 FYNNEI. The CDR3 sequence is CATQSSYNSPLHF. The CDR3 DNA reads TGTGCCACCCAATCCTCCTATAATTCACCCCTCCACTTT.

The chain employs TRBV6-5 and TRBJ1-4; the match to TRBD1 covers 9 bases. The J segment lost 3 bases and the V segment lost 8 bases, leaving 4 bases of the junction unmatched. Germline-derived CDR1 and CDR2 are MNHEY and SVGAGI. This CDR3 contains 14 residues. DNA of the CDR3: TGTGCCAGCCGAAGGACAGGGGCTAATGAAAAACTGTTTTTT. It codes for CASRRTGANEKLFF.